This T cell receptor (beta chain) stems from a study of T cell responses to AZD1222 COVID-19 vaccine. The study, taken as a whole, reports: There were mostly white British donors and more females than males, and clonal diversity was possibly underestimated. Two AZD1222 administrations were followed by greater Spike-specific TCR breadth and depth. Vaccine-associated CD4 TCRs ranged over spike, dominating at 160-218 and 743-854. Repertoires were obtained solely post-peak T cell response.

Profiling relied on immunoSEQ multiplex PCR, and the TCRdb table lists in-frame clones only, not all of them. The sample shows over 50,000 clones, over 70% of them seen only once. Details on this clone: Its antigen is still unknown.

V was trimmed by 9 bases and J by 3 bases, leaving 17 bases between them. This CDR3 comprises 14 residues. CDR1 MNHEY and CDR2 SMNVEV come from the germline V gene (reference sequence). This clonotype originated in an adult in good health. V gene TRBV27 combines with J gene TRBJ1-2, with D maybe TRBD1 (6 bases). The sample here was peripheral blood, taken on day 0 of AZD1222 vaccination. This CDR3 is CASSRQANHYGYTF. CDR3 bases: TGTGCCAGTTCCAGACAGGCCAATCACTATGGCTACACCTTC.